This T cell receptor (beta chain) emerged from a study of cytomegalovirus exposure and HLA in healthy donors. V shed 1 base, J shed 4 bases, and the junction held 7 bases outside the gene matches. The CDR3 consists of 16 residues. CDR1 and CDR2 from the germline V gene are SGHVS and FNYEAQ. With 60 Vbeta and 13 Jbeta primers, the PCR was carried out. Data came from immunoSEQ multiplex PCR; TCRdb stores just in-frame clones and leaves some out. The sample contains 150,000 or so clones, 77% of which appear only once. Study-wide results and caveats: For most TCR beta V segments, an earlier analysis put the productive rate at about 87% or about 30% of the time.

Notes on this clone: Antigen specificity is unknown.

The chain uses TRBV7-6 and TRBJ1-3; 7 nucleotides line up with TRBD1. The TCR sequence derives from a woman aged 25 to 39 in good health and CMV-seronegative. Material for sequencing was PBMCs. In nucleotides, the CDR3 is TGTGCCAGCAGCTTAGAAACAGGGGTACCAGGAAACACCATATATTTT. Translated: CASSLETGVPGNTIYF.